The TCR beta chain under discussion was sequenced for a study of T cells in localized non-small cell lung cancer. Study outcomes and limitations: Sequencing covered just one tumor region, so heterogeneity cannot be ruled out.

Between the trimmed V and J ends, which lost 0 bases and 6 bases, there was a span of 14 bases. There are 16 residues in the CDR3. Germline V gives CDR1 MNHEY, CDR2 SVGAGI. Of note for this clone: Its antigen is unknown.

Profiling relied on immunoSEQ multiplex PCR, and the TCRdb table lists in-frame clones only, not all of them. The sample has 90,000 to 100,000 clones, about nine tenths seen once. This specimen consisted of PBMCs, obtained before any cancer treatment. J is TRBJ2-2 and V is TRBV6-5; possibly TRBD1 or TRBD2 for D (5 bases each). This clonotype was obtained from a woman aged 35 to 69 with stage II squamous cell lung carcinoma. CDR3 protein: CASSYSILGVPGELFF. The CDR3 coding sequence is TGTGCCAGCAGTTACTCGATATTGGGGGTCCCCGGGGAGCTGTTTTTT.